The following is a T cell receptor beta chain sequence with its context. What it binds is not known. Since no conserved phenylalanine or tryptophan closes the CDR3, a read error is the likely cause. The V segment lost 4 bases and the J segment 5 bases; nucleotides outside the gene matches: 8. The CDR3 extends over 15 amino acids. The germline V gene has CDR1 SGHRS and CDR2 YFSETQ. This specimen comes from a study of post-analysis software for immune sequencing data. Study conclusions and caveats: The five TRBV segments detected at higher frequency in patients than in controls included TRBV5-6, TRBV5-1 and TRBV20-1. For normalized Chao1 diversity, multiple sclerosis patients scored significantly lower than controls did.

Unique molecular identifiers were present in the TCR beta cDNA libraries. T cells numbering roughly 0.9 to 11 million gave rise to about 540,000 cDNA molecules. One entry per CDR3 protein, called by TCRdb with MiXCR from the PCR reads. The sample holds roughly 430,000 distinct CDR3 sequences, less than 40% seen once. Sequencing input: blood. This chain uses TRBV5-1 with TRBJ2-7; TRBD1 aligns across 11 bases. The receptor comes from a girl aged 2-15 years with multiple sclerosis. The CDR3 sequence is CASSHGQGARHEQYI. The CDR3 DNA sequence: TGCGCCAGCAGCCACGGACAGGGGGCGAGACACGAGCAGTACATC.